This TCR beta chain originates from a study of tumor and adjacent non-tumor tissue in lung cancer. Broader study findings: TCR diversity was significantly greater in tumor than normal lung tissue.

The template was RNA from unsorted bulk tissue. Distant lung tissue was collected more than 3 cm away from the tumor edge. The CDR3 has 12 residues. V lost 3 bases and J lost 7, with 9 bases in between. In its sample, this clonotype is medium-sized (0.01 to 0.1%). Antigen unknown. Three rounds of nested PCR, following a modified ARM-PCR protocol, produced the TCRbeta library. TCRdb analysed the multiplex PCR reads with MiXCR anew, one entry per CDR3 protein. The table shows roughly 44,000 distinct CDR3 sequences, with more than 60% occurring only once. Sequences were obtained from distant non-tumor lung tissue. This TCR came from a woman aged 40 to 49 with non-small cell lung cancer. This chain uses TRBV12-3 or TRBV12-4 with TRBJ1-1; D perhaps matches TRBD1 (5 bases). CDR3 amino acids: CASSFQGLEAFF. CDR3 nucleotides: TGTGCCAGCAGTTTTCAGGGACTTGAAGCTTTCTTT.